The T cell receptor beta chain under discussion was sequenced for a study of T cell repertoires in cytomegalovirus infection. This clonotype was picked up a small number of times. Its antigen is undetermined. The V end was cut by 1 base, the J end by 10 bases, with 8 bases between. CDR1 and CDR2 (germline): SGHVS, FNYEAQ. The CDR3 runs to 12 residues. TCRdb reprocessed the reads via MiXCR and lists one record per CDR3 protein. Of 650,000 to 850,000 distinct CDR3 sequences detected, around 29% appear once; the ten largest clones hold roughly 14%. The V and J genes are TRBV7-6 and TRBJ2-1; D possibly corresponds to TRBD2 (5 bases). This sequence was found in a human donor in good health (CMV status not recorded). Some clones in this sample may be carry-over from other donors' samples. Sample: cultured CD8+ T cells from PBMCs, taken from culture after CMV antigen stimulation. CDR3 DNA sequence: TGTGCCAGCAGCTTAGGGGGAGAGGAGCAGTTCTTC. Its translation: CASSLGGEEQFF.